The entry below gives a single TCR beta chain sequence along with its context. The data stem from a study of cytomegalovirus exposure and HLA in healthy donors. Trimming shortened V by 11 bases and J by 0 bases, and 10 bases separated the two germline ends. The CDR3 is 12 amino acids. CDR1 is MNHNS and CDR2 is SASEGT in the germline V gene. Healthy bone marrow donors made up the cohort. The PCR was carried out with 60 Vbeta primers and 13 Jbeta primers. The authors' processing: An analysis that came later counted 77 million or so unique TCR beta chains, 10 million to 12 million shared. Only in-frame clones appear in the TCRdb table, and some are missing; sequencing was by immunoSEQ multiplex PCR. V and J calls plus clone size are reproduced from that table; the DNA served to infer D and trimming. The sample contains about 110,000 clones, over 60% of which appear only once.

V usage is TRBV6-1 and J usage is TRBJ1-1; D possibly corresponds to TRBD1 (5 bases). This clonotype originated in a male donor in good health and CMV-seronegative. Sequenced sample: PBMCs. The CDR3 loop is CASAGMNTEAFF. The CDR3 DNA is TGTGCCTCCGCAGGGATGAACACTGAAGCTTTCTTT.